This T cell receptor (beta chain) was sequenced for a study of identical twins. The study's findings and limits: Twin pairs had excess sharing that was weaker in beta out-of-frame sequences. Findings depended on cross-sectional statistics rather than tracking the same donors. Clonotypes of the beta chain that were abundant in cord blood carried fewer insertions (memory repertoires showed none).

Comments on this clonotype: Its matching antigen is unknown.

A template switching step contributed a universal primer site, while unique molecular identifiers were present in the cDNA. TCRdb called the 5' RACE reads again in MiXCR, with one record for every CDR3 protein. Among 1.5 million to 2 million distinct CDR3 sequences, about 32% were seen once, and the ten largest hold under 0.35%. Germline values: CDR1 SNHLY, CDR2 FYNNEI. With V trimmed by 7 bases and J by 0 bases, 10 bases remained unmatched. The CDR3 totals 16 residues. The specimen sequenced was cord blood. V gene TRBV2 combines with J gene TRBJ2-7, with 9 nucleotides matching TRBD1. This sequence originates from a newborn girl in good health. CDR3 sequence: CASTLDRGIASYEQYF. The CDR3 DNA sequence: TGTGCCAGCACTTTGGACAGGGGAATAGCCTCCTACGAGCAGTACTTC. The full variable domain, completed using reference TRBV2 and TRBJ2-7, is EPEVTQTPSHQVTQMGQEVILRCVPISNHLYFYWYRQILGQKVEFLVSFYNNEISEKSEIFDDQFSVERPDGSNFTLKIRSTKLEDSAMYFCASTLDRGIASYEQYFGPGTRLTVT.